The 19 T cell receptor beta chains reported below all come from one sample, sequenced in a study of early T cells in non-severe SARS-CoV-2 infection. TCRdb recomputed calls from the 5' RACE reads with MiXCR, one row per CDR3 protein. The table has tens of thousands of distinct CDR3 sequences, around 13% seen once. The sequenced material came from whole blood. The receptors were sampled from an adult who was a healthcare worker with PCR-confirmed SARS-CoV-2 infection or an uninfected control (not recorded which).

This clonotype occurred many times. This chain links TRBV27 with TRBJ2-4; tentatively, D is TRBD1 or TRBD2 (5 bases each). Trimming left V 3 bases short and J 0 bases short, with 9 bases between. The CDR3 runs to 15 residues. CDR1 and CDR2 (germline): MNHEY, SMNVEV (reference sequence). CDR3 DNA sequence: TGTGCCAGCAGTTTGGCTGGGGGAGCCAAAAACATTCAGTACTTC. Its protein product is CASSLAGGAKNIQYF.

This clonotype turned up a few times. The V gene is TRBV29-1, the J gene TRBJ1-1; D remains ambiguous. The CDR3 length is 12 residues. In germline, CDR1 is SQVTM, CDR2 ANQGSEA. Trimming took 2 bases from V and 7 from J, leaving 11 bases between them. The CDR3, as DNA: TGCAGCGTTGAATGGGGAGGGAGTGAAGCTTTCTTT. Amino acid sequence: CSVEWGGSEAFF.

This clonotype was seen at least ten times. This rearrangement joins TRBV18 to TRBJ2-6; 8 nucleotides agree with TRBD1. The CDR3 is made up of 16 amino acids. CDR1 is KGHSH and CDR2 is LQKENI in the germline V gene. V lost 3 bases, J lost 0 bases, and 1 base stayed unmatched. The CDR3 reads CASSPGQGSGANVLTF. The CDR3 DNA follows: TGTGCCAGCTCACCCGGACAGGGCTCTGGGGCCAACGTCCTGACTTTC.

This clonotype showed up just a few times. The chain joins TRBV6-2 or TRBV6-3 to TRBJ1-1; tentative D call: TRBD1 (5 bases). The germline V and J ends were trimmed by 2 bases and 1 base, with 14 bases remaining between them. Germline assignment: CDR1 MNHEY and CDR2 SVGEGT. The length of the CDR3 is 16 residues. The CDR3 DNA reads TGTGCCAGCAGTTACATTGGGGGAACAGAGAACACTGAAGCTTTCTTT. This codes for CASSYIGGTENTEAFF.

Many counts were recorded for this clonotype. The chain combines TRBV29-1 with TRBJ2-1; 8 positions match TRBD1. The CDR3 covers 16 residues. Losses at the gene ends were 2 bases for V and 4 bases for J; bases not matched to a gene: 10. The germline V gene encodes CDR1 SQVTM and CDR2 ANQGSEA. This CDR3 reads CSVEIGRGQSYNEQFF. In DNA, the CDR3 is TGCAGCGTTGAAATCGGCAGGGGGCAAAGTTACAATGAGCAGTTCTTC.

Ten or more counts support this clonotype. The chain has TRBV19 and TRBJ2-3; TRBD1 or TRBD2 may be the D gene (5 bases each). Trimming stripped 5 bases from V and 6 bases from J, with 12 bases between. Per germline, CDR1 LNHDA and CDR2 SQIVND (reference sequence). The CDR3 is 13 amino acids. In DNA form, the CDR3 reads TGTGCCAGTAGTGGGGGACCTGAGGATACGCAGTATTTT. It encodes CASSGGPEDTQYF.

Many counts were recorded for this clonotype. The V call is TRBV3-1, the J call TRBJ2-7; 8 bases map to TRBD1. CDR3 length equals 14 residues. The germline V gene encodes CDR1 LGHDT and CDR2 YNNKEL (reference sequence). Trimming took 4 bases from V and 4 from J; bases not matched to a gene: 6. CDR3 sequence reads: CASSPGTGGYEQYF. The DNA of the CDR3 is TGTGCCAGCAGCCCCGGGACAGGAGGTTACGAGCAGTACTTC.

Ten or more counts support this clonotype. For the CDR3, the DNA is TGTGCCAGCACCCGCCGGGACATATCGCCCTATGGCTACACCTTC. Its translation is CASTRRDISPYGYTF. The chain is built from TRBV12-3 or TRBV12-4 and TRBJ1-2, with D possibly TRBD1 on 6 matching bases. The germline V and J ends were trimmed by 7 bases and 4 bases, with 19 bases remaining between them. This CDR3 comprises 15 residues.

This clonotype was counted many times. CDR3 nucleotide sequence: TGCGCCAGCAGCAAAACGGACAGGGAAGGCAATGAGCAGTTCTTC. Amino acid sequence: CASSKTDREGNEQFF. The gene calls are TRBV5-1 and TRBJ2-1; TRBD1 matches at 8 bases. J was trimmed by 6 bases and V by 4 bases; bases with no gene match: 9. This CDR3 comprises 15 residues. Germline CDR1 SGHRS, CDR2 YFSETQ.

The genes are TRBV7-2 and TRBJ1-1; tentatively, D is TRBD1 (5 bases). The CDR3 loop spans 15 amino acids. Germline V gives CDR1 SGHTA, CDR2 FQGNSA. Trimming pared 3 bases from V and 4 bases from J, leaving 15 bases between. CDR3 DNA: TGTGCCAGCAGCTTCCCCCCGGGACGAAGCACTGAAGCTTTCTTT. Its translation: CASSFPPGRSTEAFF.

This clonotype was counted at least ten times. The chain carries TRBV12-5 and TRBJ1-2; maybe TRBD1 (6 bases). CDR1 and CDR2 (germline): LGHNT, FRNRAP. CDR3 length: 16 residues. Trimming removed 3 bases at V and 5 bases at J, with 19 bases between. The CDR3 spells CASGLITQGGGYGYTF. The CDR3 DNA reads as TGTGCTAGTGGTTTAATTACACAGGGAGGGGGGTATGGCTACACCTTC.

The rearrangement uses TRBV10-1 and TRBJ2-7; unclear D gene. The CDR3 consists of 12 residues. Trimming took off 0 bases at V and 4 bases at J, with 4 bases between the two ends. Germline V gene data show CDR1 as WNHNN and CDR2 as SYGVQD (reference sequence). The CDR3 here is CASSESGYEQYF. CDR3 in DNA: TGCGCCAGCAGTGAGTCGGGATACGAGCAGTACTTC.

This clonotype was counted at least ten times. The chain couples TRBV5-1 to TRBJ2-3; 8 bases align to TRBD2. This CDR3 is 15 amino acids long. The ends lost 3 bases at V and 2 bases at J; junction bases unmatched: 5. From germline, CDR1 is SGHRS and CDR2 YFSETQ. The CDR3 here is CASSYGGADTDTQYF. The CDR3, as DNA: TGCGCCAGCAGCTACGGGGGGGCCGACACAGATACGCAGTATTTT.

This clonotype came up many times. The chain uses TRBV5-6 and TRBJ1-1; TRBD1 might be the D (5 bases). V lost 0 bases to trimming and J lost 3 bases, with 12 bases between them. The CDR3 spans 15 residues. Germline V gives CDR1 SGHDT, CDR2 YYEEEE. The CDR3: CASSLEGFRDTEAFF. Written as DNA, the CDR3 is TGTGCCAGCAGCTTGGAGGGGTTCAGGGACACTGAAGCTTTCTTT.

At least ten counts were recorded for this clonotype. The chain employs TRBV18 and TRBJ1-4; TRBD1 agrees at 8 bases. The V gene's germline CDR1 is KGHSH and CDR2 LQKENI. With V trimmed by 3 bases and J by 7 bases, 4 bases remained unmatched. The CDR3 contains 14 residues. CDR3 sequence (DNA): TGTGCCAGCTCACCGACAGGGGTGACTGAAAAACTGTTTTTT. Translated: CASSPTGVTEKLFF.

The rearrangement uses TRBV28 and TRBJ1-1; no reliable D call. Germline lookup yields CDR1 MDHEN and CDR2 SYDVKM. CDR3 size: 15 residues. Deletions cut 7 bases from V and 1 base from J, with 16 bases between. The CDR3 here is CASTGRAWGNTEAFF. The CDR3 DNA sequence: TGTGCCAGCACTGGAAGGGCCTGGGGGAACACTGAAGCTTTCTTT.

The table lists this clonotype with many counts. The genes are TRBV12-5 and TRBJ2-1, with 14 bases matching TRBD2. Losses at the gene ends were 3 bases for V and 6 bases for J; bases not matched to a gene: 1. This CDR3 comprises 15 residues. CDR1 is LGHNT, CDR2 FRNRAP, per germline. The CDR3 DNA reads TGTGCTAGTGGTTTAGGGACTAGCGGGAGCAATGAGCAGTTCTTC. This codes for CASGLGTSGSNEQFF.

V gene TRBV11-2 combines with J gene TRBJ2-7, with 8 bases that match TRBD1. The CDR3 has 14 amino acids. The J segment lost 2 bases and the V segment lost 8 bases, leaving 8 bases of the junction unmatched. Germline V CDR1 and CDR2: SGHAT, FQNNGV. CDR3 sequence: CASGPRTGTYEQYF. The CDR3, as DNA: TGTGCCAGCGGCCCCCGGACAGGGACCTACGAGCAGTACTTC.

This clonotype showed up many times. The chain has TRBV29-1 and TRBJ2-7; 12 bases align to TRBD2. The CDR3 covers 13 residues. CDR1 and CDR2 from the germline V gene are SQVTM and ANQGSEA. With 5 bases clipped from V and 5 bases from J, the junction kept 4 bases outside the gene matches. The CDR3 sequence: CSVRLAGAHEQYF. CDR3 bases: TGCAGCGTTCGACTAGCGGGAGCCCACGAGCAGTACTTC.